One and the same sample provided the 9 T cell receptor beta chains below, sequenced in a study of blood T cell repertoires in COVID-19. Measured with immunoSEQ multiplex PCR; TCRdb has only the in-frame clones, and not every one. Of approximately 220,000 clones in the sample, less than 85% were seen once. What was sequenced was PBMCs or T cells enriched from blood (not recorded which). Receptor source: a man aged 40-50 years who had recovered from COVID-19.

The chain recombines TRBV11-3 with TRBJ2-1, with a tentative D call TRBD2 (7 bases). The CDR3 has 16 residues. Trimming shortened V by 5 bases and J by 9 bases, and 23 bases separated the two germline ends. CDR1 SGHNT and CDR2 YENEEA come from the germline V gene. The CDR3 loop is CASSNLEGGVFSEQFF. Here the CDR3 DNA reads TGTGCCAGCAGCAACCTGGAGGGGGGGGTGTTCAGTGAGCAGTTCTTC.

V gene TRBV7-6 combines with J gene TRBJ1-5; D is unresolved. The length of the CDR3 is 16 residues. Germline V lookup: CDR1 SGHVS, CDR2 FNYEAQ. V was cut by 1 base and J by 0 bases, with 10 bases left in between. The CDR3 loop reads CASSLGEFYSNQPQHF. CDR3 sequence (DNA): TGTGCCAGCAGCTTAGGGGAGTTCTATAGCAATCAGCCCCAGCATTTT.

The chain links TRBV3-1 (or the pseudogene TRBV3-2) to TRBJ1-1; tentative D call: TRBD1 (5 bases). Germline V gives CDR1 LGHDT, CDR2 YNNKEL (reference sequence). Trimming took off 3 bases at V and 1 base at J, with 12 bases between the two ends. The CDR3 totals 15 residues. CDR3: CASSQEGTGNTEAFF. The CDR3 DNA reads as TGTGCCAGCAGCCAGGAGGGGACGGGGAACACTGAAGCTTTCTTT.

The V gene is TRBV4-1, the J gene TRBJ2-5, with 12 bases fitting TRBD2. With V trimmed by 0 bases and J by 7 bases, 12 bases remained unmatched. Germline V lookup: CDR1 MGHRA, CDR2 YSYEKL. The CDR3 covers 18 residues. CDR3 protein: CASSQELAGGYSGGTQYF. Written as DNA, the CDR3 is TGCGCCAGCAGCCAAGAACTAGCGGGAGGATACTCAGGCGGGACCCAGTACTTC.

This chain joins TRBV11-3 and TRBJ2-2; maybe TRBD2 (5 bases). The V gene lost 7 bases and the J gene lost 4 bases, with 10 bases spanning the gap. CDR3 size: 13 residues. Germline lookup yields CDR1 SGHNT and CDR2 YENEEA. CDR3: CASTQAVTGELFF. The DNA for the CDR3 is TGTGCCAGCACCCAAGCGGTCACCGGGGAGCTGTTTTTT.

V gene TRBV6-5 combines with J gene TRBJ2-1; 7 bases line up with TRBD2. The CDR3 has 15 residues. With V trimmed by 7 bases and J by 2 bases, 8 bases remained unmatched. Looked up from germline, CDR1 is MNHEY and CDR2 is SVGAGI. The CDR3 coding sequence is TGTGCCAGCACCCCCTCTAGCGGCCCCTACAATGAGCAGTTCTTC. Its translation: CASTPSSGPYNEQFF.

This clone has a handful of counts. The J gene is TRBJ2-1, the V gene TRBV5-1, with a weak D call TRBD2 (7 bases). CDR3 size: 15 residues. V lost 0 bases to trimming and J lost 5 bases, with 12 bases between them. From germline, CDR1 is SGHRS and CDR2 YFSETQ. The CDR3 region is CASSLAGGPNNEQFF. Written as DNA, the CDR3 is TGCGCCAGCAGCTTGGCCGGGGGGCCAAACAATGAGCAGTTCTTC.

This chain's CDR3 is CASSSPGSGGAGYGYTF. The CDR3 DNA sequence: TGTGCCAGCAGCTCCCCAGGCTCAGGGGGCGCGGGCTATGGCTACACCTTC. This sequence joins TRBV5-4 and TRBJ1-2; 8 bases line up with TRBD1. Germline values: CDR1 SGHNT, CDR2 YYREEE (reference sequence). V lost 3 bases and J lost 4; bases outside the gene matches: 14. The CDR3 has 17 amino acids.

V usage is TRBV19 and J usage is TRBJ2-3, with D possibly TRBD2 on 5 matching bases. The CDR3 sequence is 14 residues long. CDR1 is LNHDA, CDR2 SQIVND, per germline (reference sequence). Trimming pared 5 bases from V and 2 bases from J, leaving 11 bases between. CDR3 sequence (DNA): TGTGCCAGTAGTTTTGGACTTCCCACAGATACGCAGTATTTT. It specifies CASSFGLPTDTQYF.